Below, 15 T cell receptor beta chains from the same sample are listed, as sequenced in a study of technical replicates of blood from four donors. TCRdb's copy holds only in-frame clones and misses some; the assay was immunoSEQ multiplex PCR. Found here are 68,000 or so clones, 91% of them singletons; the top ten hold roughly 4.3%. The sequencing sample was made of PBMCs. These receptors originate from a human donor in good health. Some clones in this sample may be carry-over from other donors' samples.

The gene calls are TRBV27 and TRBJ2-7; a possible D gene is TRBD1 (5 bases). Germline V gene sequence: CDR1 MNHEY, CDR2 SMNVEV (reference sequence). The CDR3 covers 13 residues. Trimming stripped 3 bases from V and 4 bases from J, with 10 bases between. The CDR3 DNA is TGTGCCAGCAGTTTGCAGGGTAAATACGAGCAGTACTTC. Translated, it gives CASSLQGKYEQYF.

The chain employs TRBV6-5 and TRBJ1-2; 7 bases map to TRBD1. Germline assignment: CDR1 MNHEY and CDR2 SVGAGI. After removal of 4 bases from V and 7 bases from J, the junction contained 3 bases not matched to a gene. The CDR3 runs 12 residues. Here the CDR3 DNA reads TGTGCCAGCAGTTCGACAGGGTTTGGCTACACCTTC. Translated, it gives CASSSTGFGYTF.

CDR3 amino acids: CASNVLAGPYNEQFF. CDR3 bases: TGCGCCAGCAACGTGCTAGCTGGACCCTACAATGAGCAGTTCTTC. V and J are TRBV5-1 and TRBJ2-1; possibly TRBD2 for D (5 bases). The germline V gene has CDR1 SGHRS and CDR2 YFSETQ. Trimming removed 6 bases at V and 2 bases at J, with 15 bases between. The CDR3 has 15 residues.

This chain uses TRBV10-3 with TRBJ2-7, with 10 bases fitting TRBD1. The V gene's germline CDR1 is ENHRY and CDR2 SYGVKD. The CDR3 length is 13 residues. The V gene end was trimmed by 7 bases and the J gene end by 5 bases; junction bases not matched to a gene: 5. The CDR3 protein is CAIKRQGANEQYF. CDR3 coding DNA: TGTGCCATCAAAAGACAGGGGGCAAACGAGCAGTACTTC.

The CDR3 DNA reads TGTGCCAGCAGACCTGACAGGGAGGCCTACGAGCAGTACTTC. It encodes CASRPDREAYEQYF. The chain has TRBV5-4 and TRBJ2-7, with a weak D call TRBD1 (7 bases). In germline, CDR1 is SGHNT, CDR2 YYREEE (reference sequence). This CDR3 has 14 amino acids. Trimming stripped 5 bases from V and 2 bases from J, with 14 bases between.

This chain connects TRBV10-3 to TRBJ2-5; TRBD1 is a possible D gene (5 bases). Trimming took 0 bases from V and 1 from J, leaving 9 bases between them. Germline V lookup: CDR1 ENHRY, CDR2 SYGVKD. The CDR3 consists of 15 residues. CDR3 sequence: CAISESGQPQETQYF. DNA of the CDR3: TGTGCCATCAGTGAGTCGGGGCAGCCCCAAGAGACCCAGTACTTC.

The V gene is TRBV2, the J gene TRBJ2-2; maybe TRBD2 (6 bases). The CDR3 extends over 14 amino acids. Trimming shortened V by 6 bases and J by 0 bases, and 8 bases separated the two germline ends. Germline CDR1 reads SNHLY; CDR2 reads FYNNEI. CDR3 sequence reads: CASRAGTNTGELFF. The CDR3 DNA sequence: TGTGCCAGCAGGGCGGGGACGAACACCGGGGAGCTGTTTTTT.

This chain uses TRBV27 with TRBJ1-2; 10 nucleotides align to TRBD1. J was trimmed by 2 bases and V by 4 bases; bases with no gene match: 1. Looked up from germline, CDR1 is MNHEY and CDR2 is SMNVEV (reference sequence). CDR3 length: 14 amino acids. The CDR3 loop is CASSSTGGNYGYTF. As DNA, the CDR3 is TGTGCCAGCAGTTCGACAGGGGGCAACTATGGCTACACCTTC.

V gene TRBV19 combines with J gene TRBJ2-5; the match to TRBD2 covers 15 bases. CDR3 length: 18 amino acids. The V gene's germline CDR1 is LNHDA and CDR2 SQIVND (reference sequence). The V and J ends lost 2 bases and 5 bases, in that order; junction bases with no gene match: 9. The CDR3 region has the DNA TGTGCCAGTAGTATAACGGGGACTAGCGGGAGGCGAGGTGAGACCCAGTACTTC. This codes for CASSITGTSGRRGETQYF.

The rearrangement links TRBV6-1 to TRBJ1-4; D call uncertain. The CDR3 extends over 14 amino acids. Between the trimmed V and J ends, which lost 1 base and 8 bases, there was a span of 11 bases. Germline CDR1 MNHNS, CDR2 SASEGT. In nucleotides, the CDR3 is TGTGCCAGCAGTGAAGGCATTTGGAGGGAAAAACTGTTTTTT. This gives the protein CASSEGIWREKLFF.

This chain's CDR3 is CASSTRDISNQPQHF. The CDR3 bases are TGTGCCAGTAGTACCCGGGACATTAGCAATCAGCCCCAGCATTTT. This sequence joins TRBV19 and TRBJ1-5; possible D gene TRBD1, 6 bases. The V and J ends lost 4 bases and 0 bases respectively, with 10 bases between them. This CDR3 has 15 amino acids. CDR1 is LNHDA and CDR2 is SQIVND in the germline V gene (reference sequence).

The V call is TRBV9, the J call TRBJ2-5, with TRBD2 matching 8 bases. CDR3 length equals 15 residues. Germline CDR1 SGDLS, CDR2 YYNGEE. Trimming cost V 4 bases and J 0 bases; bases outside gene matches: 5. CDR3 in amino acids: CASSRGSGDQETQYF. For the CDR3, the DNA is TGTGCCAGCAGCCGAGGTAGCGGGGACCAAGAGACCCAGTACTTC.

The chain recombines TRBV7-8 with TRBJ2-5; D is uncertain. Germline CDR1 SGHVS, CDR2 FQNEAQ. V lost 3 bases to trimming and J lost 2 bases, with 4 bases between them. The length of the CDR3 is 12 residues. The CDR3, as DNA: TGTGCCAGCAGCTTCTTACAAGAGACCCAGTACTTC. It codes for CASSFLQETQYF.

The chain employs TRBV25-1 and TRBJ2-7; 7 bases fit TRBD2. Germline V gene sequence: CDR1 MGHDK, CDR2 SYGVNS. V lost 6 bases and J lost 3; bases outside the gene matches: 8. There are 14 residues in the CDR3. The CDR3 loop is CASRLLTSSYEQYF. In DNA form, the CDR3 reads TGTGCCAGCAGGCTCCTGACTAGCAGCTACGAGCAGTACTTC.

CDR3 protein: CASKILRTGEHEQYF. The CDR3 nucleotides are TGTGCCAGCAAAATTCTTCGGACGGGAGAACACGAGCAGTACTTC. The genes are TRBV6-5 and TRBJ2-7; tentative D call: TRBD2 (6 bases). Trimming stripped 7 bases from V and 5 bases from J, with 21 bases between. Germline V gene sequence: CDR1 MNHEY, CDR2 SVGAGI. The CDR3 extends over 15 amino acids.